The rows below give T cell receptor beta chains drawn from one sample of a study of PD-1 blockade in classical Hodgkin lymphoma. The protocol was immunoSEQ multiplex PCR, while the TCRdb copy is restricted to in-frame clones and leaves out a portion. Of approximately 60,000 clones listed, around 88% were seen once; the top ten hold around 13%. The sample in question was peripheral blood mononuclear cells (PBMCs), obtained at baseline. The receptors here all came from a human donor with classical Hodgkin lymphoma. Each CDR3 is given with its conserved first and last residue. A row's size may be missing; if present it is once, few, many or a size class.

size	J	V	CDR3
NA	TRBJ2-7	TRBV11-1	CASSALRDRVFYEQYF
NA	TRBJ2-7	TRBV7-9	CASSFQRGLDSYEQYF
NA	TRBJ1-1	TRBV5-1	CASSLSGDSLNTEAFF
NA	TRBJ1-5	TRBV28	CASTLVGQGIQPQHF
NA	TRBJ1-4	TRBV30	CAWSVFGSGEKLFF
NA	TRBJ2-1	TRBV25-1	CASRAPGSSYNEQFF
NA	TRBJ1-5	TRBV7-2	CASSKGGVGNQPQHF
NA	TRBJ1-1	TRBV6-5	CASSSRAQRKTEAFF
NA	TRBJ1-2	TRBV18	CASSPDRAGNGYTF
NA	TRBJ1-1	TRBV10-1	CASSDGRGSTEAFF
few	TRBJ1-1	TRBV9	CASSVLGTVNTEAFF
NA	TRBJ1-2	TRBV2	CASREGEGFYGYTF
NA	TRBJ2-3	TRBV7-9	CASSSRTGVTDTQYF
NA	TRBJ1-3	TRBV7-7	CASSATTGGGNTIYF
NA	TRBJ1-1	TRBV6-6	CASNFPGGNTEAFF
NA	TRBJ1-6	TRBV14	CASSPGTASSYNSPLHF
once	TRBJ1-1	TRBV18	CASSPSGEGTEAFF
NA	TRBJ2-3	TRBV10-1	CASSRTGIEDTQYF
once	TRBJ1-5	TRBV5-1	CASRKDNNTDNQPQHF
NA	TRBJ2-1	TRBV27	CASTNPGLAGNEQFF
NA	TRBJ2-7	TRBV15	CATSRDLQGSSSYEQYF
NA	TRBJ1-5	TRBV5-5	CASSSVGPNQPQHF
NA	TRBJ2-7	TRBV7-9	CASSLARGGADEQYF
NA	TRBJ1-5	TRBV15	CATSRGGTGGSQPQHF
NA	TRBJ1-2	TRBV5-5	CASSLTKGDYGYTF
NA	TRBJ2-5	TRBV20-1	CSEWGQETQYF
NA	NA	TRBV7-9	CASSLAQGTIYEQYF
NA	TRBJ1-1	TRBV7-2	CASSLRQGLGTEAFF
NA	TRBJ1-1	TRBV10-1	CASSESAGFNTEAFF
NA	TRBJ1-2	TRBV6-1	CASSIDRPLKHGYTF
NA	TRBJ1-5	TRBV6-5	CASNTGGREPQHF
many	TRBJ2-1	TRBV21-1	CASSKKFF
NA	TRBJ1-5	TRBV5-5	CASSLSGDQPQHF
NA	TRBJ2-7	TRBV28	CASSSPRTGGHYEQYF
NA	TRBJ2-7	TRBV7-6	CASSLVGVLLHEQYF
NA	TRBJ2-5	TRBV28	CASTLTSSETQYF
NA	TRBJ1-4	TRBV6-5	CASSPTSEKLFF
NA	TRBJ1-5	TRBV25-1	CASSVGMEPQHF
NA	TRBJ2-1	TRBV5-1	CASSLALGGGRASYNEQFF
NA	TRBJ1-2	TRBV28	CASRTGSTYGYTF
NA	TRBJ1-1	TRBV6-6	CASSYQGGNTEAFF
NA	TRBJ1-4	TRBV27	CASRPLLATNEKLFF
NA	TRBJ1-1	TRBV13	CASSLPRAPSGYTEAFF
NA	TRBJ2-2	TRBV27	CASSPTVLSGTGELFF
medium-sized	TRBJ1-2	TRBV7-3	CASSPYGGGSTNYGYTF
few	TRBJ2-3	TRBV19	CASSKDRQGPVSRTDTQYF
once	TRBJ2-7	TRBV27	CASSLGDEQYF
NA	TRBJ1-2	TRBV27	CASSLGQGDGYTF
NA	TRBJ1-3	TRBV5-4	CASSSVHRDSGNTIYF
NA	TRBJ2-1	TRBV2	CASTQGRSYNEQFF
NA	TRBJ2-1	TRBV15	CATSSLAGGGNEQFF
NA	TRBJ2-7	TRBV7-7	CASSPRRVGSYEQYF